The 31 T cell receptor beta chains listed next were all sequenced from one sample in a study of T cell repertoires in ileal Crohn's disease. The data were produced by immunoSEQ multiplex PCR, yet TCRdb's version contains in-frame clones alone and is incomplete. The sample shows about 62,000 clones, less than 90% of them seen only once. Time point described: neoterminal ileum biopsy at postoperative endoscopy, about 6 months after surgery. The sequenced material came from ileal tissue. The receptors derive from an adult with Crohn's disease.

The chain couples TRBV2 to TRBJ2-2; no clear D gene. The V gene's germline CDR1 is SNHLY and CDR2 FYNNEI. V was cut by 7 bases and J by 2 bases, with 11 bases left in between. The CDR3 spans 14 residues. Here the CDR3 reads CASTPLVNTGELFF. In DNA form, the CDR3 reads TGTGCCAGCACGCCGCTAGTCAACACCGGGGAGCTGTTTTTT.

This clone was detected a few times. This chain uses TRBV7-9 with TRBJ1-1; D gene uncertain. The germline V gene encodes CDR1 SEHNR and CDR2 FQNEAQ (reference sequence). This CDR3 region has 12 residues. Trimming took 0 bases from V and 4 from J, leaving 3 bases between them. DNA of the CDR3: TGTGCCAGCAGCTTAGCGGCCACTGAAGCTTTCTTT. It is translated as CASSLAATEAFF.

This sequence joins TRBV7-8 and TRBJ1-1; D gene ambiguous. CDR1 and CDR2 from the germline V gene are SGHVS and FQNEAQ. V dropped 4 bases and J dropped 1 base, with 10 bases sitting between them. The CDR3 runs 14 residues. The CDR3 DNA reads as TGTGCCAGCAGCTCCCGGGAGACGAACACTGAAGCTTTCTTT. Translated: CASSSRETNTEAFF.

The chain uses TRBV15 and TRBJ1-5; tentative D call: TRBD1 (5 bases). V lost 1 base, J lost 2 bases, and 12 bases lay in between. From germline, CDR1 is LNHNV and CDR2 YYDKDF (reference sequence). This CDR3 has 16 residues. CDR3 nucleotide sequence: TGTGCCACCAGCAGAGTTTGGAGGGGCGGCAATCAGCCCCAGCATTTT. Translated: CATSRVWRGGNQPQHF.

This clone was recorded once. The V call is TRBV7-8, the J call TRBJ2-1; perhaps TRBD2 as D (6 bases). CDR3 size: 15 residues. Germline V CDR1 and CDR2: SGHVS, FQNEAQ. Between the trimmed V and J ends, which lost 3 bases and 7 bases, there was a span of 16 bases. The CDR3 is CASSFAGSRGNEQFF. CDR3 DNA sequence: TGTGCCAGCAGCTTCGCCGGGAGTAGAGGGAATGAGCAGTTCTTC.

The chain is built from TRBV5-1 and TRBJ2-5; D gene uncertain. Germline loops: CDR1 SGHRS, CDR2 YFSETQ. The V and J ends lost 4 bases and 4 bases respectively, with 5 bases between them. This CDR3 is 11 amino acids long. Written as DNA, the CDR3 is TGCGCCAGCAGCCGCGGAGAGACCCAGTACTTC. This sequence encodes CASSRGETQYF.

In DNA form, the CDR3 reads TGTGCCAGCAGCTCCGACAGCACCGGGGAGCTGTTTTTT. It encodes CASSSDSTGELFF. V gene TRBV7-2 combines with J gene TRBJ2-2; a possible D gene is TRBD1 (5 bases). This CDR3 spans 13 amino acids. In germline, CDR1 is SGHTA, CDR2 FQGNSA. The ends were cut back, 4 bases at V and 4 bases at J, with 7 bases in the middle.

This clone was detected once. The V and J genes are TRBV6-5 and TRBJ2-2; D perhaps matches TRBD1 (5 bases). The CDR3 sequence is 14 residues long. Germline V gene lookup returns CDR1 MNHEY and CDR2 SVGAGI. Trimming pared 0 bases from V and 7 bases from J, leaving 9 bases between. The CDR3 loop reads CASSYSTGGGELFF. CDR3 in DNA: TGTGCCAGCAGTTACTCTACAGGTGGCGGGGAGCTGTTTTTT.

V is TRBV14 and J is TRBJ1-2; D unclear. Per germline, CDR1 SGHDN and CDR2 FVKESK. The V gene lost 4 bases and the J gene lost 2 bases, with 8 bases spanning the gap. This CDR3 is 13 amino acids long. CDR3 in amino acids: CASSPGLNYGYTF. The CDR3 DNA follows: TGTGCCAGCAGCCCGGGTCTAAACTATGGCTACACCTTC.

In DNA form, the CDR3 reads TGTGCCAGTAGAAAAGGAACAGGTTTCTGGTATCAGCCCCAGCATTTT. Amino acid sequence: CASRKGTGFWYQPQHF. The gene calls are TRBV19 and TRBJ1-5, with D possibly being TRBD1 (5 bases). V dropped 6 bases and J dropped 5 bases, with 20 bases sitting between them. Germline CDR1 and CDR2: LNHDA and SQIVND (reference sequence). This CDR3 has 16 amino acids.

The chain is built from TRBV7-8 and TRBJ2-7; 10 bases are a match to TRBD2. Germline CDR1 reads SGHVS; CDR2 reads FQNEAQ. The CDR3 spans 16 residues. Trimming cost V 1 base and J 5 bases; bases outside gene matches: 8. As DNA, the CDR3 is TGTGCCAGCAGCTTAGTATTGGCTAGCGGGAGCAACGAGCAGTACTTC. It translates to CASSLVLASGSNEQYF.

V usage is TRBV28 and J usage is TRBJ1-2; D remains ambiguous. The V gene lost 5 bases and the J gene lost 8 bases, with 9 bases spanning the gap. The CDR3 runs to 11 residues. Per germline, CDR1 MDHEN and CDR2 SYDVKM. CDR3 loop: CASSGTEGYTF. CDR3 DNA sequence: TGTGCCAGCAGTGGAACGGAGGGCTACACCTTC.

The rearrangement links TRBV6-5 to TRBJ1-3; D perhaps matches TRBD1 (5 bases). Trimming removed 8 bases at V and 4 bases at J, with 15 bases between. Germline V CDR1 and CDR2: MNHEY, SVGAGI. The CDR3 totals 14 residues. As DNA, the CDR3 is TGTGCCAGCCGACAGTTTGGAGTAGGAAACACCATATATTTT. This translates into CASRQFGVGNTIYF.

The rearrangement uses TRBV5-1 and TRBJ2-7; 9 nucleotides line up with TRBD1. The CDR3 consists of 16 residues. Germline-derived CDR1 and CDR2 are SGHRS and YFSETQ. The V gene end was trimmed by 0 bases and the J gene end by 2 bases; junction bases not matched to a gene: 6. The CDR3 sequence: CASSLGRDRAAYEQYF. In nucleotides, the CDR3 is TGCGCCAGCAGCTTGGGCAGGGACAGGGCAGCCTACGAGCAGTACTTC.

The chain combines TRBV7-9 with TRBJ2-6, with TRBD1 matching over 8 bases. V trimming: 4 bases; J trimming: 1 base; junction bases outside the gene matches: 9. Germline V gives CDR1 SEHNR, CDR2 FQNEAQ (reference sequence). This CDR3 has 18 amino acids. The CDR3, as DNA: TGTGCCAGCAGCTCGACCGGGACAGGAGAGTCTGGGGCCAACGTCCTGACTTTC. It translates to CASSSTGTGESGANVLTF.

This rearrangement joins TRBV14 to TRBJ2-2; D might be TRBD2 (6 bases). Germline V lookup: CDR1 SGHDN, CDR2 FVKESK. Trimming stripped 3 bases from V and 8 bases from J, with 22 bases between. The CDR3 covers 17 residues. CDR3 in amino acids: CASSQASRDGSFGELFF. Here the CDR3 DNA reads TGTGCCAGCAGCCAGGCCTCGCGGGACGGGAGTTTTGGGGAGCTGTTTTTT.

Only one count was recorded for this clone. The V and J genes are TRBV11-2 and TRBJ2-7, with D unresolved. V dropped 1 base and J dropped 6 bases, with 10 bases sitting between them. Germline V gene data show CDR1 as SGHAT and CDR2 as FQNNGV. The CDR3 is 13 residues long. CDR3 loop: CASSLGSGTEQYF. CDR3 sequence (DNA): TGTGCCAGCAGCTTAGGCAGTGGTACCGAGCAGTACTTC.

The chain has TRBV14 and TRBJ2-1; 11 bases match TRBD2. The trim removed 3 bases at V and 2 bases at J, leaving 0 bases unmatched. This CDR3 region has 15 residues. Germline CDR1 reads SGHDN; CDR2 reads FVKESK. CDR3 nucleotides: TGTGCCAGCAGCCATAGCGGGAGGGCCTACAATGAGCAGTTCTTC. It specifies CASSHSGRAYNEQFF. Supplemented by reference TRBV14 and TRBJ2-1, the full variable domain reads EAGVTQFPSHSVIEKGQTVTLRCDPISGHDNLYWYRRVMGKEIKFLLHFVKESKQDESGMPNNRFLAERTGGTYSTLKVQPAELEDSGVYFCASSHSGRAYNEQFFGPGTRLTVL.

This clone was observed a single time. The V and J genes are TRBV5-5 and TRBJ1-5; 11 nucleotides agree with TRBD1. With V trimmed by 5 bases and J by 4 bases, 2 bases remained unmatched. This CDR3 is built from 14 residues. In germline, CDR1 is SGHKS, CDR2 YYEKEE (reference sequence). The CDR3 reads CASSGTGGNQPQHF. CDR3 nucleotide sequence: TGTGCCAGCAGTGGGACAGGGGGAAATCAGCCCCAGCATTTT.

The rearrangement uses TRBV5-4 and TRBJ1-6; D remains ambiguous. This CDR3 comprises 17 residues. Looked up from germline, CDR1 is SGHNT and CDR2 is YYREEE (reference sequence). V lost 0 bases to trimming and J lost 9 bases, with 19 bases between them. The CDR3 is CASSLGSKNSVGSPLHF. CDR3 DNA sequence: TGTGCCAGCAGCTTGGGGTCAAAGAACTCCGTTGGTTCACCCCTCCACTTT.

The V and J genes are TRBV18 and TRBJ2-7, with D maybe TRBD1 (5 bases). The CDR3 extends over 14 amino acids. The ends were cut back, 5 bases at V and 2 bases at J, with 13 bases in the middle. The germline gives CDR1 KGHSH, CDR2 LQKENI. The DNA of the CDR3 is TGTGCCAGCTCAGACACACAGGACGCCTACGAGCAGTACGTC. Its translation: CASSDTQDAYEQYV.

This chain connects TRBV6-6 to TRBJ1-3; D call uncertain. CDR1 and CDR2 (germline): MNHNY, SVGAGI (reference sequence). The CDR3 runs 12 residues. V shed 5 bases and J shed 4 bases, with 6 bases lying between them. The CDR3 sequence: CASSTQGNTIYF. The DNA of the CDR3 is TGTGCCAGCAGTACCCAGGGAAACACCATATATTTT.

The chain joins TRBV6-1 to TRBJ2-7; maybe TRBD2 (6 bases). The ends were cut back, 8 bases at V and 2 bases at J, with 16 bases in the middle. Germline V gene lookup returns CDR1 MNHNS and CDR2 SASEGT. The CDR3 runs 14 residues. The CDR3 reads CASAIGTSAYEQYF. CDR3 DNA: TGTGCCAGCGCTATCGGGACTTCAGCCTACGAGCAGTACTTC.

The chain couples TRBV6-1 to TRBJ2-7; TRBD2 matches at 7 bases. CDR1 MNHNS and CDR2 SASEGT come from the germline V gene. Trimming removed 7 bases from V and 2 bases from J; junction bases left unmatched: 2. There are 12 residues in the CDR3. The DNA for the CDR3 is TGTGCCAGCACAGCGGGACCCTACGAGCAGTACTTC. It encodes CASTAGPYEQYF.

The chain couples TRBV18 to TRBJ1-1; perhaps TRBD1 as D (5 bases). This CDR3 comprises 15 residues. Trimming took 2 bases from V and 4 from J, leaving 14 bases between them. Germline CDR1 reads KGHSH; CDR2 reads LQKENI. The DNA for the CDR3 is TGTGCCAGCTCACCATTCGTCAGGGTGGGCACTGAAGCTTTCTTT. The encoded protein is CASSPFVRVGTEAFF. The whole variable domain, filled in from reference TRBV18 and TRBJ1-1, reads NAGVMQNPRHLVRRRGQEARLRCSPMKGHSHVYWYRQLPEEGLKFMVYLQKENIIDESGMPKERFSAEFPKEGPSILRIQQVVRGDSAAYFCASSPFVRVGTEAFFGQGTRLTVV.

The V gene is TRBV7-7, the J gene TRBJ2-2; 7 bases line up with TRBD1. Germline-derived CDR1 and CDR2 are SSHAT and FNYEAQ (reference sequence). The CDR3 consists of 14 residues. Germline trimming cut 4 bases from V and 3 bases from J; bases unmatched to any gene: 2. In nucleotides, the CDR3 is TGTGCCAGCAGCTGGGGACAGTACACCGGGGAGCTGTTTTTT. Translated: CASSWGQYTGELFF.

The V and J genes are TRBV9 and TRBJ1-3; D not resolved. This CDR3 contains 15 residues. Germline V CDR1 and CDR2: SGDLS, YYNGEE. V was clipped by 3 bases and J by 3 bases, with 13 bases between them. CDR3 sequence: CASSGTGGYGNTIYF. DNA of the CDR3: TGTGCCAGCAGCGGCACGGGAGGCTATGGAAACACCATATATTTT.

This chain uses TRBV21-1 with TRBJ1-1; the table's D gene call, TRBD1, was not cross checked with the DNA. TRBV21-1 is a known pseudogene. The CDR3 has 16 residues. The CDR3 here is CASSKIPSHRNTEAFF. DNA of the CDR3: TGTGCCAGCAGCAAGATCCCTTCTCACAGGAACACTGAAGCTTTCTTT.

The chain carries TRBV6-5 and TRBJ1-2; weak D call: TRBD1 (5 bases). The germline gives CDR1 MNHEY, CDR2 SVGAGI. The ends were cut back, 6 bases at V and 2 bases at J, with 10 bases in the middle. CDR3 length: 13 residues. In DNA form, the CDR3 reads TGTGCCAGCAGCCCCGACAGAAACTATGGCTACACCTTC. Its protein product is CASSPDRNYGYTF.

The rearrangement uses TRBV5-4 and TRBJ2-7; 9 bases line up with TRBD1. CDR3 length: 13 amino acids. J lost 5 bases, V lost 5 bases, and 5 bases had no gene match. In germline, CDR1 is SGHNT, CDR2 YYREEE (reference sequence). The CDR3 spells CASSFTGGHEQYV. The DNA for the CDR3 is TGTGCCAGCAGTTTTACAGGGGGCCACGAGCAGTACGTC.

The rearrangement links TRBV19 to TRBJ1-1, with D unresolved. Trimming shortened V by 11 bases and J by 4 bases, and 20 bases separated the two germline ends. CDR3 length equals 14 residues. Germline V gene data show CDR1 as LNHDA and CDR2 as SQIVND (reference sequence). The DNA of the CDR3 is TGTGCCTCCCCCCCGACGCCGAGGAGCACTGAAGCTTTCTTT. It encodes CASPPTPRSTEAFF.